The 7 T cell receptor beta chains below all came from one sample that was sequenced in a study of T cell responses to AZD1222 COVID-19 vaccine. Method: immunoSEQ multiplex PCR; TCRdb's copy keeps in-frame clones and lacks some. Among 65,000 to 95,000 clones listed, around 92% were seen once. Material: peripheral blood, obtained on day 0 of MenACWY control vaccination. All receptors come from an adult in good health.

This clone was recorded once. The chain joins TRBV2 to TRBJ1-5; 8 nucleotides align to TRBD1. Trimming at V came to 4 bases and at J to 2 bases, leaving 4 bases not matched to a gene. Looked up from germline, CDR1 is SNHLY and CDR2 is FYNNEI. The CDR3 runs 15 residues. The CDR3 DNA reads as TGTGCCAGCAGTGCGGACAGGGTTGGCAATCAGCCCCAGCATTTT. Protein sequence: CASSADRVGNQPQHF. The variable domain in full, completed from reference TRBV2 and TRBJ1-5, reads EPEVTQTPSHQVTQMGQEVILRCVPISNHLYFYWYRQILGQKVEFLVSFYNNEISEKSEIFDDQFSVERPDGSNFTLKIRSTKLEDSAMYFCASSADRVGNQPQHFGDGTRLSIL.

The V and J genes are TRBV28 and TRBJ1-5, with D unresolved. Germline loops: CDR1 MDHEN, CDR2 SYDVKM. Trimming removed 8 bases from V and 0 bases from J, with 11 bases in between. This CDR3 has 14 amino acids. CDR3 loop: CASSRRNSNQPQHF. CDR3 bases: TGTGCCAGCTCTCGACGGAATAGCAATCAGCCCCAGCATTTT.

The V and J genes are TRBV5-1 and TRBJ2-2; either TRBD1 or TRBD2 may fit D (6 bases each). CDR3 length: 12 amino acids. The V gene's germline CDR1 is SGHRS and CDR2 YFSETQ. V lost 4 bases, J lost 10 bases, and 11 bases lay in between. CDR3 in DNA: TGCGCCAGCAGCCTAGGGGGGCCGGAGCTGTTTTTT. Its translation: CASSLGGPELFF.

V is TRBV27 and J is TRBJ2-6; weak D call: TRBD1 (6 bases). V was cut by 3 bases and J by 0 bases, with 9 bases left in between. The CDR3 contains 16 residues. The germline V gene has CDR1 MNHEY and CDR2 SMNVEV (reference sequence). The CDR3 is CASSFTGPSGANVLTF. The CDR3 DNA sequence: TGTGCCAGCAGTTTTACAGGGCCCTCTGGGGCCAACGTCCTGACTTTC.

The V call is TRBV21-1, the J call TRBJ2-1. TRBV21-1 is recorded as a pseudogene. The CDR3 has 18 residues. CDR3 protein: CASSKAGKGRFSYNEQFF. The CDR3 DNA reads as TGTGCCAGCAGCAAAGCGGGAAAAGGCCGATTCTCCTACAATGAGCAGTTCTTC.

The chain is built from TRBV19 and TRBJ1-5, with D perhaps matching TRBD1 (5 bases). The CDR3 sequence is 12 residues long. Germline CDR1 LNHDA, CDR2 SQIVND (reference sequence). The V gene lost 7 bases and the J gene lost 11 bases, with 15 bases spanning the gap. The CDR3, as DNA: TGTGCCAGTAACCTACGGGCAGGGTCCCAGCATTTT. The encoded protein is CASNLRAGSQHF.

This chain joins TRBV28 and TRBJ1-6, with a possible D match to TRBD1 (5 bases). V gave up 2 bases and J gave up 9 bases, with 11 bases separating them. The germline V gene encodes CDR1 MDHEN and CDR2 SYDVKM. The CDR3 extends over 14 amino acids. CDR3 region: CASSLGGFGSPLHF. CDR3 sequence (DNA): TGTGCCAGCAGTTTAGGGGGTTTCGGTTCACCCCTCCACTTT. Full variable domain (rest looked up from reference TRBV28 and TRBJ1-6): DVKVTQSSRYLVKRTGEKVFLECVQDMDHENMFWYRQDPGLGLRLIYFSYDVKMKEKGDIPEGYSVSREKKERFSLILESASTNQTSMYLCASSLGGFGSPLHFGNGTRLTVT.